Below are 27 T cell receptor beta chains sequenced from a single sample in a study of blood T cell repertoires in COVID-19. The protocol was immunoSEQ multiplex PCR, while the TCRdb copy is restricted to in-frame clones and leaves out a portion. The repertoire holds 95,000 to 150,000 clones, with over 75% as singletons. Material for sequencing was peripheral blood. Every receptor here comes from a man aged 55-75 years with active or convalescent COVID-19.

This chain uses TRBV6-5 with TRBJ2-3; 9 nucleotides line up with TRBD2. The CDR3 has 16 amino acids. Per germline, CDR1 MNHEY and CDR2 SVGAGI. Trimming took 0 bases from V and 6 from J; bases not matched to a gene: 7. In DNA, the CDR3 is TGTGCCAGCAGTTACTCATCTAGCGGGGCCACGGATACGCAGTATTTT. Protein sequence: CASSYSSSGATDTQYF.

The chain uses TRBV19 and TRBJ1-3, with D possibly matching TRBD1 (5 bases). Trimming left V 8 bases short and J 0 bases short, with 14 bases between. CDR3 length: 15 amino acids. Germline lookup yields CDR1 LNHDA and CDR2 SQIVND (reference sequence). CDR3 sequence (DNA): TGTGCCAGTCGACCGGGGGTGGTCTCTGGAAACACCATATATTTT. The encoded protein is CASRPGVVSGNTIYF.

V gene TRBV29-1 combines with J gene TRBJ2-1, with 10 positions matching TRBD2. The junction had 7 bases not matched to a gene; V was cut back by 6 bases and J by 5 bases. CDR3 size: 14 residues. Germline V gives CDR1 SQVTM, CDR2 ANQGSEA. CDR3 DNA: TGCAGCGTGGGAAGCGGGAGGGCTAACAATGAGCAGTTCTTC. It yields the protein CSVGSGRANNEQFF.

This chain uses TRBV19 with TRBJ2-7; D call uncertain. The length of the CDR3 is 11 residues. V was pared by 5 bases and J by 6 bases, with 8 bases between. Germline V CDR1 and CDR2: LNHDA, SQIVND (reference sequence). CDR3 sequence reads: CASSSDFEQYF. CDR3 in DNA: TGTGCCAGTAGTTCCGACTTCGAGCAGTACTTC. Full variable domain (rest looked up from reference TRBV19 and TRBJ2-7): DGGITQSPKYLFRKEGQNVTLSCEQNLNHDAMYWYRQDPGQGLRLIYYSQIVNDFQKGDIAEGYSVSREKKESFPLTVTSAQKNPTAFYLCASSSDFEQYFGPGTRLTVT.

The genes are TRBV20-1 and TRBJ2-7; weak D call: TRBD1 (7 bases). V shed 6 bases and J shed 10 bases, with 16 bases lying between them. Germline V gives CDR1 DFQATT, CDR2 SNEGSKA (reference sequence). The CDR3 is made up of 11 amino acids. CDR3 DNA sequence: TGCAGTGCCGAGGCAGGGGGGCCCCAGTACTTC. It specifies CSAEAGGPQYF.

The V gene is TRBV7-2, the J gene TRBJ1-5; D ambiguous. The CDR3 length is 16 residues. V was cut by 2 bases and J by 0 bases, with 11 bases left in between. Per germline, CDR1 SGHTA and CDR2 FQGNSA. For the CDR3, the DNA is TGTGCCAGCAGCTTATCCCGACTCTATAGCAATCAGCCCCAGCATTTT. It translates to CASSLSRLYSNQPQHF.

The chain joins TRBV6-5 to TRBJ2-2, with a tentative D call TRBD2 (5 bases). The germline V gene has CDR1 MNHEY and CDR2 SVGAGI. With 9 bases removed from V and 6 bases from J, the gap between germline ends came to 14 bases. This CDR3 has 13 amino acids. Here the CDR3 reads CASRGRVAGELFF. CDR3 bases: TGTGCCAGTCGGGGTAGGGTTGCCGGGGAGCTGTTTTTT.

Notes on this clone: The junction departs from the called germline gene at one end, perhaps through a read error. The chain uses TRBV2 and TRBJ2-7; weak D call: TRBD1 (5 bases). Germline lookup yields CDR1 SNHLY and CDR2 FYNNEI. CDR3 length: 13 residues. The CDR3 spells CASRATGSNEQYF. The CDR3 region has the DNA TGTGCCAGCAGAGCCACAGGCTCCAACGAGCAGTACTTC.

J is TRBJ2-1 and V is TRBV18, with 7 bases matching TRBD1. The germline gives CDR1 KGHSH, CDR2 LQKENI. CDR3 length: 14 residues. V shed 3 bases, J shed 4 bases, and the junction held 3 bases outside the gene matches. This CDR3 is CASSPGTAYNEQFF. For the CDR3, the DNA is TGTGCCAGCTCACCCGGGACAGCTTACAATGAGCAGTTCTTC. Variable domain in full (rest from reference TRBV18 and TRBJ2-1): NAGVMQNPRHLVRRRGQEARLRCSPMKGHSHVYWYRQLPEEGLKFMVYLQKENIIDESGMPKERFSAEFPKEGPSILRIQQVVRGDSAAYFCASSPGTAYNEQFFGPGTRLTVL.

This clone has only one observation. The chain joins TRBV7-2 to TRBJ1-1, with a possible D match to TRBD1 (5 bases). The CDR3 sequence is 15 residues long. Trimming cost V 1 base and J 1 base, with 10 bases left between them. Germline CDR1 is SGHTA and CDR2 is FQGNSA. CDR3 in DNA: TGTGCCAGCAGCTTAGTCGGGGGGAGGAACACTGAAGCTTTCTTT. It codes for CASSLVGGRNTEAFF.

The rearrangement joins TRBV28 to TRBJ2-1; 10 bases agree with TRBD2. V was clipped by 5 bases and J by 6 bases; unmatched bases: 10. The CDR3 loop spans 16 amino acids. CDR1 MDHEN and CDR2 SYDVKM come from the germline V gene. This chain's CDR3 is CASSPPGTSAFNEQFF. CDR3 DNA sequence: TGTGCCAGCAGTCCCCCCGGGACTAGCGCCTTCAATGAGCAGTTCTTC.

The chain recombines TRBV7-9 with TRBJ1-6, with TRBD1 matching 10 bases. This CDR3 is built from 14 residues. Germline V gene data show CDR1 as SEHNR and CDR2 as FQNEAQ (reference sequence). The J segment lost 9 bases and the V segment lost 7 bases, leaving 6 bases of the junction unmatched. In nucleotides, the CDR3 is TGTGCCAGCATGACCGGGACAGGGGCTTCACCCCTCCACTTT. Protein product: CASMTGTGASPLHF.

V usage is TRBV10-3 and J usage is TRBJ2-5; D is perhaps TRBD1 (6 bases). The V end was cut by 4 bases, the J end by 5 bases, with 14 bases between. CDR1 is ENHRY, CDR2 SYGVKD, per germline. The CDR3 has 14 amino acids. CDR3 nucleotide sequence: TGTGCCATCAGTGTGCAGGGGTCGGGGGAGACCCAGTACTTC. This encodes CAISVQGSGETQYF.

This clone has just a few counts. The chain links TRBV5-1 to TRBJ2-2; possibly TRBD1 for D (5 bases). The germline gives CDR1 SGHRS, CDR2 YFSETQ. V lost 3 bases and J 1 base, leaving 13 bases between the germline ends. This CDR3 is built from 16 residues. The CDR3 nucleotides read TGCGCCAGCAGCTCGCAGCCTCAGGGGAACACCGGGGAGCTGTTTTTT. As protein: CASSSQPQGNTGELFF.

V usage is TRBV2 and J usage is TRBJ2-3, with D possibly TRBD2 on 6 matching bases. CDR3 length: 14 residues. The germline gives CDR1 SNHLY, CDR2 FYNNEI. V was pared by 6 bases and J by 2 bases, with 12 bases between. The DNA for the CDR3 is TGTGCCAGCAGCCGGGACTCGCCCACAGATACGCAGTATTTT. Its protein product is CASSRDSPTDTQYF.

The rearrangement joins TRBV9 to TRBJ1-5, with 9 bases aligning to TRBD1. Germline V gene data show CDR1 as SGDLS and CDR2 as YYNGEE. This CDR3 comprises 14 residues. V was clipped by 4 bases and J by 5 bases; unmatched bases: 4. Written as DNA, the CDR3 is TGTGCCAGCAGCCCGGGACAGGGATATCAGCCCCAGCATTTT. It encodes CASSPGQGYQPQHF.

J is TRBJ2-5 and V is TRBV5-6, with 7 bases matching TRBD1. The V gene's germline CDR1 is SGHDT and CDR2 YYEEEE. V lost 0 bases, J lost 2 bases, and 4 bases stayed unmatched. The CDR3 totals 15 residues. CDR3 nucleotides: TGTGCCAGCAGCTTGGCGACGGGACAGCAAGAGACCCAGTACTTC. Amino acids: CASSLATGQQETQYF. Drawing the rest from reference TRBV5-6 and TRBJ2-5, the complete variable domain is DAGVTQSPTHLIKTRGQQVTLRCSPKSGHDTVSWYQQALGQGPQFIFQYYEEEERQRGNFPDRFSGHQFPNYSSELNVNALLLGDSALYLCASSLATGQQETQYFGPGTRLLVL.

Here the CDR3 DNA reads TGTGCCAGCAGCCGGACTAGCGGGAACACCGGGGAGCTGTTTTTT. Translated, it gives CASSRTSGNTGELFF. V gene TRBV7-2 combines with J gene TRBJ2-2; 10 bases match TRBD2. This CDR3 is 15 amino acids long. The germline CDR1 and CDR2 sequences are SGHTA and FQGNSA. Trimming cost V 5 bases and J 1 base; bases outside gene matches: 1.

The rearrangement joins TRBV5-5 to TRBJ2-7, with 8 positions matching TRBD1. The CDR3 length is 14 residues. With 3 bases clipped from V and 0 bases from J, the junction kept 2 bases outside the gene matches. Germline CDR1 reads SGHKS; CDR2 reads YYEKEE (reference sequence). The CDR3 region is CASSWTGSSYEQYF. Written as DNA, the CDR3 is TGTGCCAGCAGCTGGACAGGGAGCTCCTACGAGCAGTACTTC.

This clone was found a few times. The rearrangement links TRBV5-5 to TRBJ1-4; D remains unclear. The V gene's germline CDR1 is SGHKS and CDR2 YYEKEE (reference sequence). The CDR3 contains 14 residues. The V end lost 0 bases, the J end lost 8 bases, and 11 bases lay between the germline ends. The CDR3 region is CASSLDPAGEKLFF. CDR3 nucleotides: TGTGCCAGCAGCTTGGATCCAGCCGGGGAAAAACTGTTTTTT.

For the CDR3, the DNA is TGTGCCTGGATGCGGACTGGGGCCAACGTCCTGACTTTC. Translation: CAWMRTGANVLTF. V usage is TRBV30 and J usage is TRBJ2-6; no reliable D call. The CDR3 length is 13 residues. Trimming pared 4 bases from V and 2 bases from J, leaving 6 bases between. CDR1 is GTSNPN and CDR2 is SVGIG in the germline V gene (reference sequence).

This clone was observed a single time. The chain joins TRBV7-9 to TRBJ2-5; weak D call: TRBD2 (6 bases). The V and J ends lost 4 bases and 5 bases respectively, with 11 bases between them. The length of the CDR3 is 13 residues. Looked up from germline, CDR1 is SEHNR and CDR2 is FQNEAQ (reference sequence). The CDR3 region has the DNA TGTGCCAGCAGCTCCAGGGCGGGGGAGACCCAGTACTTC. Translation: CASSSRAGETQYF.

The chain uses TRBV24-1 and TRBJ2-3, with TRBD2 matching over 8 bases. This CDR3 has 17 residues. Looked up from germline, CDR1 is KGHDR and CDR2 is SFDVKD. V was clipped by 5 bases and J by 6 bases; unmatched bases: 15. CDR3 amino acids: CATSAYSGTRGFDTQYF. CDR3 DNA sequence: TGTGCCACCAGTGCCTATTCCGGGACTAGGGGGTTTGATACGCAGTATTTT.

The chain employs TRBV7-9 and TRBJ1-4; D not resolved. CDR3 length: 15 amino acids. The V and J ends lost 6 bases and 0 bases respectively, with 11 bases between them. Looked up from germline, CDR1 is SEHNR and CDR2 is FQNEAQ (reference sequence). The CDR3 nucleotides are TGTGCCAGCAGTCCTGGGGAGGCAACTAATGAAAAACTGTTTTTT. Translation gives CASSPGEATNEKLFF.

The rearrangement uses TRBV2 and TRBJ2-1, with 7 bases matching TRBD2. CDR1 is SNHLY, CDR2 FYNNEI, per germline. The length of the CDR3 is 13 residues. V lost 8 bases to trimming and J lost 4 bases; unmatched junction nucleotides: 5. The CDR3 DNA follows: TGTGCCAGCGATACTAGCGTTTACAATGAGCAGTTCTTC. Its protein is CASDTSVYNEQFF.

This rearrangement joins TRBV15 to TRBJ1-1; D gene ambiguous. The CDR3 runs 15 residues. With 4 bases removed from V and 0 bases from J, the gap between germline ends came to 12 bases. Germline-derived CDR1 and CDR2 are LNHNV and YYDKDF (reference sequence). The CDR3 is CATSKLSGMNTEAFF. The CDR3 DNA follows: TGTGCCACCAGCAAACTCAGCGGTATGAACACTGAAGCTTTCTTT.

V and J are TRBV5-1 and TRBJ2-1; perhaps TRBD1 as D (5 bases). Trimming took off 7 bases at V and 6 bases at J, with 14 bases between the two ends. The V gene's germline CDR1 is SGHRS and CDR2 YFSETQ. This CDR3 region has 13 residues. CDR3 sequence: CASRQGPANEQFF. The CDR3 DNA reads as TGCGCCAGCCGCCAGGGTCCCGCCAATGAGCAGTTCTTC.